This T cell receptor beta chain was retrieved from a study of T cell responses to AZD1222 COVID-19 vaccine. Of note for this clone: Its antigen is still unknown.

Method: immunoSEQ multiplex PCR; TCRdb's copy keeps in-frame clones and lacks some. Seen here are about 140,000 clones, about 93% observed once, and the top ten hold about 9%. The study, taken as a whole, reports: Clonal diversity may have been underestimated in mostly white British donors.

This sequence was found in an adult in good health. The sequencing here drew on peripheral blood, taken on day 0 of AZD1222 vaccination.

CDR3 sequence: CASTSGDTDTQYF. Here the CDR3 DNA reads TGTGCCAGCACCTCGGGGGACACAGATACGCAGTATTTT. The chain joins TRBV2 to TRBJ2-3; possible D gene TRBD2, 6 bases. This CDR3 is built from 13 residues. The germline V gene encodes CDR1 SNHLY and CDR2 FYNNEI. V gave up 7 bases and J gave up 2 bases, with 10 bases separating them.